The entry that follows covers one TCR beta chain sequence. The antigen is not known. The entry originates in a study of cytomegalovirus exposure and HLA in healthy donors. Study results and caveats: A later analysis found first-cohort TCR clusters tended to co-occur in the 100 to 150 validation repertoires.

Trimming took off 8 bases at V and 3 bases at J, with 19 bases between the two ends. The CDR3 is 14 amino acids. Germline V lookup: CDR1 GTSNPN, CDR2 SVGIG (reference sequence). Here immunoSEQ multiplex PCR was the method, and the copy in TCRdb shows in-frame clones only, minus some. This sample has fewer than 250,000 clones, with roughly 83% found just once. The source of this sequence is a woman aged 25 to 39 in good health and CMV-seropositive. The V and J genes are TRBV30 and TRBJ1-2, with D possibly TRBD1 on 5 matching bases. Sequenced: PBMCs. The CDR3 sequence is CAGTRDDKYYGYTF. DNA for the CDR3: TGTGCCGGGACCCGAGACGACAAATACTATGGCTACACCTTC.